The present T cell receptor beta chain was sequenced within a study of blood T cells in healthy people across ages. The V end lost 2 bases, the J end lost 4 bases, and 12 bases lay between the germline ends. The CDR3 totals 14 residues. Germline CDR1 is SNHLY and CDR2 is FYNNEI. A second PCR of 7 to 11 cycles used a sample-barcoded 5' primer and a J-beta primer mix. No fewer than 2.5 million CDR3-containing paired-end reads came from each sample. TCRdb re-analysed the 5' RACE reads in MiXCR, keeping a single row per CDR3 protein. The sample carries more than 650,000 distinct CDR3 sequences, roughly 50% recorded once. Donor samples were obtained from healthy Caucasian individuals from Russia, aged 6 to 90.

This TCR came from an elderly man in good health. Sequencing was performed on blood. The chain carries TRBV2 and TRBJ2-7, with D tentatively TRBD2 (5 bases). CDR3 DNA: TGTGCCAGCAGTGAAAAAGGGAGTAGGTACGAGCAGTACTTC. Translating it yields CASSEKGSRYEQYF. Complete variable domain (other parts from reference TRBV2 and TRBJ2-7): EPEVTQTPSHQVTQMGQEVILRCVPISNHLYFYWYRQILGQKVEFLVSFYNNEISEKSEIFDDQFSVERPDGSNFTLKIRSTKLEDSAMYFCASSEKGSRYEQYFGPGTRLTVT.